This record looks at one T cell receptor beta chain sequence and its context. The antigen it recognizes is unknown. No base quality values were provided; no much bigger clone lies one nucleotide off. The library was generated by 5' RACE. The run used an Illumina HiSeq 2000. Template switching added a universal primer binding site, and the final cDNA carried a unique molecular identifier that allowed TCR cDNA molecules to be counted accurately. Specific primers in the conserved constant-segment region were used to synthesize first-strand cDNA for TCR alpha and beta chains. To control for contamination, each cDNA library was double barcoded with a SMART-Mk sample barcode plus Illumina barcodes. TruSeq adapter sequences along with Illumina sample barcodes were introduced in two successive PCR steps. The Illumina HiSeq platform was used with custom primers to sequence TCR alpha and beta cDNA libraries. The original pipeline was this. Unique molecular identifiers were extracted from raw reads with MiGEC, and CDR3 positions were determined with MiXCR. For each individual, recombination models were inferred using an EM algorithm with the repgenHMM and IGoR tools. The analysis of shared clonotypes was done with the tcR package in R, with sharing normalized by the product of cloneset sizes. To study raw recombination without the effects of thymic and clonal selection, out-of-frame nonproductive sequences were analyzed. TCRdb reprocessed the public reads (quality trimming at Q25 with fastp, clone calling with MiXCR) and kept in-frame beta chains. All rows with the same CDR3 protein become a single entry with the most common DNA and genes. These V and J calls originate from TCRdb's pipeline instead of the authors' own analysis. The sample records around 340,000 distinct CDR3 sequences, approximately 13% of which are singletons. The ten largest clones represent roughly 7% of the sample.

CDR1 KGHSY and CDR2 FQNENV were looked up in the germline V gene. The CDR3 covers 17 residues, taking in both the cysteine and the phenylalanine. Left in the record is the CDR3 DNA by itself, 51 bases read in frame from the first base. The germline V and J ends show losses of 1 base and 8 bases respectively, and no gene match explains 7 bases of the junction. Every donor was a healthy Caucasian. The twin cohort consisted of three pairs of female monozygotic twins, all aged roughly 18 to 29 years. Positive isolation kits from Invitrogen were used to isolate CD4+ and CD8+ T cell populations. This entry belongs to a study of identical twins listed by TCRdb under 2016. General notes on the study: The study deep-sequenced TCR alpha and beta repertoires from monozygotic twins, unrelated adults of various ages and cord blood to test whether fetal clonotypes persist. Replicate twin experiments were performed at different times using different library preparation protocols to rule out contamination.

Summary of the overall study and its limitations: Excess twin sharing in beta out-of-frame sequences was weaker because fewer shared sequences lowered the signal-to-noise ratio. Compared with coincidental sharing between unrelated individuals, out-of-frame TCR alpha sequences shared between twins had an excess of sequences with low generation probability. Invariant T cells such as MAIT and iNKT could partly confound zero-insertion analyses, though diverse VJ usage argued against this for most clonotypes. Abundant cord blood beta clonotypes had fewer insertions, young adult naive repertoires showed a similar but weaker trend, and memory repertoires showed no such trend. Conclusions relied on cross-sectional statistical analysis, since the same donors could not be followed over many years. In monozygotic twins, out-of-frame TCR alpha sharing was systematically underestimated by recombination models, although the models agreed with sharing between unrelated individuals.

The same sample was also used in a study of yellow fever vaccine responses in identical twins. In that second paper, the authors write: According to the authors, in identical twins the way T cells responded to vaccination appeared partly convergent and partly personalized. In the study, vaccine-responding T cell clones were precisely tracked in identical twins.

The V gene is TRBV16 and the J gene is TRBJ2-1; 14 junctional bases match TRBD2. The TCR originated in a woman aged 18 to 35 in good health. Sequenced: CD8+ T cells sorted from blood. The bases read TGTGCCAGCAGCCAATTAGGGACTAGCGGGAGTTCGCATGAGCAGTTCTTC. This yields the protein CASSQLGTSGSSHEQFF.